Listed here are 28 T cell receptor beta chains from one sample, sequenced in a study of low-dose radiotherapy and immunotherapy resistance in tumors. The time point is: after trial treatment. The sample's treatment: LDRT plus nivolumab, ipilimumab, low-dose cyclophosphamide and aspirin (RACIN trial). Alpha- and beta-chain coverage of first-strand cDNA came from TRAV- and TRBV-specific primers. The TCRs were subjected to amplification over about 20 PCR cycles employing a constant-region primer in conjunction with a V-primer adapter. TCRdb redid the calling of the reads with MiXCR, one entry per CDR3 protein. The sample holds about 84,000 distinct CDR3 sequences; around 17% are singletons and the top ten take roughly 1.4%. Specimen: PBMCs, collected after low-dose radiotherapy plus immunotherapy. The receptors were gathered from a male donor with prostate cancer.

This clonotype was recorded many times. This sequence joins TRBV28 and TRBJ2-5, with 7 bases aligning to TRBD2. The CDR3 is 17 residues long. V dropped 3 bases and J dropped 2; count of bases not matched to a gene: 12. Germline V gives CDR1 MDHEN, CDR2 SYDVKM. The DNA of the CDR3 is TGTGCCAGCAGTTTTTGGATAGTGGGGGGGAATCAAGAGACCCAGTACTTC. Translating it yields CASSFWIVGGNQETQYF. Full variable domain (rest looked up from reference TRBV28 and TRBJ2-5): DVKVTQSSRYLVKRTGEKVFLECVQDMDHENMFWYRQDPGLGLRLIYFSYDVKMKEKGDIPEGYSVSREKKERFSLILESASTNQTSMYLCASSFWIVGGNQETQYFGPGTRLLVL.

The sample holds many counts of this clonotype. The V and J genes are TRBV29-1 and TRBJ2-4, with D possibly TRBD1 on 5 matching bases. V lost 5 bases and J lost 8, with 16 bases in between. The CDR3 sequence is 13 residues long. Per the germline V gene, CDR1 is SQVTM and CDR2 is ANQGSEA. For the CDR3, the DNA is TGCAGCGTTATTGGGCAGGGTACGGACATTCAGTACTTC. Protein product: CSVIGQGTDIQYF.

This clonotype was observed many times. The rearrangement links TRBV4-1 to TRBJ2-1; tentatively, D is TRBD1 (5 bases). Germline lookup yields CDR1 MGHRA and CDR2 YSYEKL. The CDR3 is 20 amino acids. The V and J ends lost 5 bases and 1 base respectively, with 27 bases between them. As DNA, the CDR3 is TGCGCCAGCAGCAATACCCTAGTGCCAATAGGCCCAGGGTCCTACAATGAGCAGTTCTTC. It yields the protein CASSNTLVPIGPGSYNEQFF.

In nucleotides, the CDR3 is TGTGCCAGCAGCACAAGAGGGGGTAGCGGGAGAGGGGCCACAGATACGCAGTATTTT. Amino acid sequence: CASSTRGGSGRGATDTQYF. The V and J genes are TRBV9 and TRBJ2-3, with 9 bases that match TRBD2. V gave up 4 bases and J gave up 2 bases; unmatched junction bases: 17. Germline CDR1 reads SGDLS; CDR2 reads YYNGEE. The CDR3 has 19 amino acids.

With respect to this clonotype: Possible read error: a much larger clone is one base away. The J gene is TRBJ2-1, the V gene TRBV28; no definite D call. This CDR3 region has 14 residues. Germline lookup yields CDR1 MDHEN and CDR2 SYDVKM. The V gene lost 7 bases and the J gene lost 0 bases, with 10 bases spanning the gap. The CDR3 is CASNLSSSYNEQFF. The CDR3 region has the DNA TGTGCCAGCAATCTTTCGAGCTCCTACAATGAGCAGTTCTTC.

The chain combines TRBV12-3 or TRBV12-4 with TRBJ2-5, with 11 bases identical to TRBD1. There are 15 residues in the CDR3. V shed 8 bases and J 4 bases; nucleotides not matched to a gene: 9. CDR3 sequence (DNA): TGTGCCAGCCAAGGGGGACAGGGGGACCGAGAGACCCAGTACTTC. Amino acid sequence: CASQGGQGDRETQYF.

This clonotype has ten or more counts. The rearrangement links TRBV12-5 to TRBJ2-7; the D gene is possibly TRBD1 (6 bases). The germline V gene encodes CDR1 LGHNT and CDR2 FRNRAP. The V end lost 0 bases, the J end lost 3 bases, and 15 bases lay between the germline ends. The CDR3 consists of 16 residues. CDR3 coding DNA: TGTGCTAGTGGTTTGGTAAGAGGCAGGGGAAACTACGAGCAGTACTTC. Translation gives CASGLVRGRGNYEQYF. Using reference TRBV12-5 and TRBJ2-7 for the parts outside the CDR3, the full variable domain is DARVTQTPRHKVTEMGQEVTMRCQPILGHNTVFWYRQTMMQGLELLAYFRNRAPLDDSGMPKDRFSAEMPDATLATLKIQPSEPRDSAVYFCASGLVRGRGNYEQYFGPGTRLTVT.

This clonotype was recorded many times. J is TRBJ2-5 and V is TRBV28, with a tentative D call TRBD1 (6 bases). CDR3 length equals 17 residues. The germline V gene encodes CDR1 MDHEN and CDR2 SYDVKM. Trimming left V 3 bases short and J 1 base short, with 18 bases between. This chain's CDR3 is CASSFALGTGFQETQYF. In DNA, the CDR3 is TGTGCCAGCAGTTTTGCGCTGGGAACAGGGTTCCAAGAGACCCAGTACTTC.

This clonotype was detected many times. This chain links TRBV15 with TRBJ2-7, with D maybe TRBD2 (7 bases). The V end was cut by 1 base, the J end by 7 bases, with 17 bases between. This CDR3 is built from 15 residues. CDR1 and CDR2 from the germline V gene are LNHNV and YYDKDF (reference sequence). The CDR3: CATSRGGAGALEQYF. CDR3 nucleotide sequence: TGTGCCACCAGCAGAGGTGGTGCGGGGGCTTTGGAGCAGTACTTC.

The chain uses TRBV28 and TRBJ2-1; TRBD2 agrees at 7 bases. The germline CDR1 and CDR2 sequences are MDHEN and SYDVKM. Unmatched junction bases numbered 13, after V lost 8 bases and J lost 9 bases. The CDR3 runs to 14 residues. This CDR3 reads CASVGGASGGEQFF. CDR3 in DNA: TGTGCCAGCGTTGGGGGAGCCTCGGGGGGTGAGCAGTTCTTC.

This clonotype was seen ten or more times. This sequence joins TRBV5-6 and TRBJ1-1, with D unresolved. The CDR3 has 13 residues. Looked up from germline, CDR1 is SGHDT and CDR2 is YYEEEE. Trimming removed 4 bases from V and 2 bases from J, with 9 bases in between. CDR3 sequence reads: CASSPAANTEAFF. The CDR3 bases are TGTGCCAGCAGCCCGGCAGCTAACACTGAAGCTTTCTTT.

This clonotype was recorded at least ten times. This chain links TRBV11-2 with TRBJ2-2, with D possibly TRBD2 on 5 matching bases. Germline loops: CDR1 SGHAT, CDR2 FQNNGV. Trimming cost V 4 bases and J 6 bases, with 9 bases left between them. CDR3 length equals 13 residues. The CDR3: CASSSRGSGELFF. CDR3 coding DNA: TGTGCCAGCAGCTCCCGGGGATCCGGGGAGCTGTTTTTT.

The chain carries TRBV5-6 and TRBJ2-4, with 11 nucleotides matching TRBD2. V dropped 0 bases and J dropped 6; count of bases not matched to a gene: 8. This CDR3 spans 17 amino acids. Germline V gene lookup returns CDR1 SGHDT and CDR2 YYEEEE. CDR3 nucleotide sequence: TGTGCCAGCAGCTTGGAAGTAGCGGGAGGGCCGGGAAACATTCAGTACTTC. Translating it yields CASSLEVAGGPGNIQYF.

At least ten counts were recorded for this clonotype. This chain uses TRBV18 with TRBJ1-1, with TRBD1 matching 9 bases. Germline CDR1 reads KGHSH; CDR2 reads LQKENI. The CDR3 runs 15 residues. V lost 3 bases, J lost 12 bases, and 14 bases stayed unmatched. The CDR3 here is CASSPGTGPSWTSFF. In nucleotides, the CDR3 is TGTGCCAGCTCACCCGGGACAGGGCCGTCCTGGACATCTTTCTTT.

This clonotype was detected ten times or more. V and J are TRBV4-3 and TRBJ2-6; 7 bases are shared with TRBD1. Germline lookup yields CDR1 LGHNA and CDR2 YSLEER. This CDR3 is built from 17 residues. The V segment lost 4 bases and the J segment 0 bases; nucleotides outside the gene matches: 6. The CDR3 here is CASSPDRRSSGANVLTF. The CDR3 DNA reads TGCGCCAGCAGCCCGGACAGGAGATCCTCTGGGGCCAACGTCCTGACTTTC.

This clonotype was seen ten or more times. At one end, the junction sequence differs from germline, possibly due to a read error. The CDR3 sequence: CASRYDYYDEQFF. Written as DNA, the CDR3 is TGCGCCAGCAGGTACGATTACTACGATGAGCAGTTCTTC. The rearrangement links TRBV5-1 to TRBJ2-1; D unresolved. The CDR3 loop spans 13 amino acids. Germline V gene sequence: CDR1 SGHRS, CDR2 YFSETQ.

This clonotype was observed at least ten times. The rearrangement uses TRBV9 and TRBJ2-1, with D perhaps given as TRBD1 or TRBD2 (5 bases each). Trimming left V 3 bases short and J 5 bases short, with 12 bases between. Germline V lookup: CDR1 SGDLS, CDR2 YYNGEE. This CDR3 region has 14 residues. For the CDR3, the DNA is TGTGCCAGCAGCGGGGGCGGGCCTAACAATGAGCAGTTCTTC. Encoded protein: CASSGGGPNNEQFF.

This clonotype was seen repeatedly, ten times or more. This chain connects TRBV29-1 to TRBJ2-7; 8 bases line up with TRBD1. The germline V gene has CDR1 SQVTM and CDR2 ANQGSEA. V lost 1 base, J lost 3 bases, and 17 bases stayed unmatched. The CDR3 is made up of 18 amino acids. Written as DNA, the CDR3 is TGCAGCGTTGAAGTCCTTAGGACAGGGTCGGTGGGAAGCTACGAGCAGTACTTC. It is translated as CSVEVLRTGSVGSYEQYF.

This clonotype showed up many times. The genes are TRBV19 and TRBJ2-2, with 10 nucleotides matching TRBD1. Looked up from germline, CDR1 is LNHDA and CDR2 is SQIVND (reference sequence). Losses at the gene ends were 6 bases for V and 4 bases for J; bases not matched to a gene: 5. The CDR3 runs 15 residues. In DNA, the CDR3 is TGTGCCAGTAGCGAGGGGACAGGGGTCACCGGGGAGCTGTTTTTT. Translated, it gives CASSEGTGVTGELFF. Full variable domain (outside the CDR3, taken from reference TRBV19 and TRBJ2-2): DGGITQSPKYLFRKEGQNVTLSCEQNLNHDAMYWYRQDPGQGLRLIYYSQIVNDFQKGDIAEGYSVSREKKESFPLTVTSAQKNPTAFYLCASSEGTGVTGELFFGEGSRLTVL.

This clonotype showed up many times. As DNA, the CDR3 is TGTGCCAGCAGCTCCGATTTGAGGGAAAAACTGTTTTTT. Translation: CASSSDLREKLFF. The rearrangement uses TRBV7-2 and TRBJ1-4; no clear D. Trimming removed 4 bases at V and 8 bases at J, with 11 bases between. From germline, CDR1 is SGHTA and CDR2 FQGNSA. CDR3 length equals 13 residues.

This chain joins TRBV29-1 and TRBJ1-1; possibly TRBD1 for D (6 bases). The CDR3 totals 14 residues. The V and J ends lost 4 bases and 1 base respectively, with 13 bases between them. Germline-derived CDR1 and CDR2 are SQVTM and ANQGSEA. In nucleotides, the CDR3 is TGCAGCGTTGTCCCCGGGGGACAGAACACTGAAGCTTTCTTT. Translated, it gives CSVVPGGQNTEAFF.

The table lists this clonotype with many counts. The rearrangement uses TRBV20-1 and TRBJ2-1; D not certain. The V gene's germline CDR1 is DFQATT and CDR2 SNEGSKA (reference sequence). V lost 0 bases, J lost 0 bases, and 9 bases lay in between. CDR3 length equals 15 residues. CDR3: CSARDFASSYNEQFF. DNA of the CDR3: TGCAGTGCTAGAGATTTCGCGAGCTCCTACAATGAGCAGTTCTTC.

This clonotype appeared many times. The chain joins TRBV19 to TRBJ1-2, with 7 bases identical to TRBD1. Unmatched junction bases numbered 1, after V lost 4 bases and J lost 8 bases. Germline V gene data show CDR1 as LNHDA and CDR2 as SQIVND (reference sequence). There are 11 residues in the CDR3. In nucleotides, the CDR3 is TGTGCCAGTAGTACAGGGGGAGGCTACACCTTC. Its translation is CASSTGGGYTF.

The sample holds many counts of this clonotype. The rearrangement links TRBV3-1 to TRBJ2-7; 8 positions match TRBD2. The CDR3 loop spans 15 amino acids. Germline V CDR1 and CDR2: LGHDT, YNNKEL (reference sequence). J lost 4 bases, V lost 5 bases, and 10 bases had no gene match. CDR3 protein: CASSNNPGGLYEQYF. The CDR3 nucleotides read TGTGCCAGCAGCAATAATCCGGGAGGGCTGTACGAGCAGTACTTC.

This clonotype was detected ten times or more. This chain uses TRBV5-4 with TRBJ2-3; no clear D gene. The CDR3 loop spans 12 amino acids. Germline CDR1 is SGHNT and CDR2 is YYREEE (reference sequence). Trimming cost V 3 bases and J 0 bases, with 2 bases left between them. The CDR3 DNA reads TGTGCCAGCAGCTCCAGCACAGATACGCAGTATTTT. This codes for CASSSSTDTQYF.

V usage is TRBV18 and J usage is TRBJ2-5; a possible D gene is TRBD1 (5 bases). Per germline, CDR1 KGHSH and CDR2 LQKENI. V lost 2 bases, J lost 5 bases, and 9 bases lay in between. The CDR3 runs to 13 residues. The chain's CDR3 is CASSPLTAETQYF. The CDR3 nucleotides are TGTGCCAGCTCACCATTGACAGCCGAGACCCAGTACTTC.

This clonotype was picked up many times. This chain uses TRBV7-9 with TRBJ1-1; D possibly corresponds to TRBD1 (6 bases). V was shortened by 3 bases and J by 3 bases, with 14 bases between the two germline ends. CDR3 length equals 15 residues. The germline gives CDR1 SEHNR, CDR2 FQNEAQ (reference sequence). CDR3 protein: CASSFVTGGDTEAFF. In DNA form, the CDR3 reads TGTGCCAGCAGCTTCGTGACAGGAGGGGACACTGAAGCTTTCTTT.

This clonotype was recorded many times. The chain has TRBV7-2 and TRBJ2-1; D is ambiguous. CDR1 is SGHTA, CDR2 FQGNSA, per germline. The CDR3 spans 12 residues. V lost 0 bases, J lost 10 bases, and 7 bases lay in between. CDR3 sequence (DNA): TGTGCCAGCAGCTTAGCCAACCTAGAGCAGTTCTTC. As protein: CASSLANLEQFF.